These 30 T cell receptor beta chains originate from one sample sequenced in a study of T cell responses to AZD1222 COVID-19 vaccine. Libraries were prepared by immunoSEQ multiplex PCR; TCRdb keeps only in-frame clonotypes and omits some of them. This sample has 85,000 to 90,000 clones; around 91% occur once, and the top ten carry approximately 5.2%. The input for sequencing was peripheral blood, taken on day 0 of MenACWY control vaccination. The receptors originated from an adult in good health.

In nucleotides, the CDR3 is TGTGCCAGCAGTGGAACAGGGCGAAACACTGAAGCTTTCTTT. Its translation: CASSGTGRNTEAFF. The chain couples TRBV2 to TRBJ1-1; TRBD1 might be the D (6 bases). The V end lost 4 bases, the J end lost 2 bases, and 11 bases lay between the germline ends. The CDR3 is made up of 14 amino acids. In germline, CDR1 is SNHLY, CDR2 FYNNEI. Combining the CDR3 with reference TRBV2 and TRBJ1-1 gives the whole variable domain EPEVTQTPSHQVTQMGQEVILRCVPISNHLYFYWYRQILGQKVEFLVSFYNNEISEKSEIFDDQFSVERPDGSNFTLKIRSTKLEDSAMYFCASSGTGRNTEAFFGQGTRLTVV.

V is TRBV7-9 and J is TRBJ2-7, with D unclear. Germline V CDR1 and CDR2: SEHNR, FQNEAQ (reference sequence). There are 14 residues in the CDR3. The ends were cut back, 1 base at V and 5 bases at J, with 12 bases in the middle. The CDR3 DNA reads TGTGCCAGCAGCTTAGAGGGCCGGCGAGACGAGCAGTACTTC. Translated, it gives CASSLEGRRDEQYF.

The chain combines TRBV18 with TRBJ2-6; D is unresolved. The V end lost 6 bases, the J end lost 1 base, and 10 bases lay between the germline ends. Germline CDR1 reads KGHSH; CDR2 reads LQKENI. The CDR3 runs 15 residues. Written as DNA, the CDR3 is TGTGCCAGCTCTGAAGGCCAGTCTGGGGCCAACGTCCTGACTTTC. Its protein product is CASSEGQSGANVLTF.

The chain recombines TRBV27 with TRBJ2-7; 10 bases map to TRBD2. Germline lookup yields CDR1 MNHEY and CDR2 SMNVEV (reference sequence). The CDR3 consists of 14 residues. The V and J ends lost 6 bases and 4 bases, in that order; junction bases with no gene match: 6. The CDR3 nucleotides read TGTGCCAGCAGCCCTAGCGGGGGAAATTACGAGCAGTACTTC. Residues: CASSPSGGNYEQYF.

This chain connects TRBV6-5 to TRBJ2-7; 10 nucleotides line up with TRBD1. V trimming: 6 bases; J trimming: 4 bases; junction bases outside the gene matches: 6. CDR3 length: 14 residues. Germline V gene lookup returns CDR1 MNHEY and CDR2 SVGAGI. The CDR3 loop reads CASSPGQGTYEQYF. The CDR3 region has the DNA TGTGCCAGCAGCCCGGGACAGGGGACATACGAGCAGTACTTC.

This clone occurred once. This chain joins TRBV10-2 and TRBJ2-7; no definite D call. CDR3 length: 12 amino acids. V lost 3 bases and J 2 bases, leaving 5 bases between the germline ends. Germline V gene sequence: CDR1 WSHSY, CDR2 SAAADI. Here the CDR3 DNA reads TGCGCCAGCAGTGACAGGCCCTACGAGCAGTACTTC. This translates into CASSDRPYEQYF.

The chain uses TRBV27 and TRBJ1-6; no firm D call. CDR1 MNHEY and CDR2 SMNVEV come from the germline V gene (reference sequence). This CDR3 spans 14 amino acids. Trimming stripped 0 bases from V and 6 bases from J, with 6 bases between. CDR3 sequence: CASSLSTGNSPLHF. The CDR3 bases are TGTGCCAGCAGTTTATCGACGGGTAATTCACCCCTCCACTTT.

The genes are TRBV3-1 (or the pseudogene TRBV3-2) and TRBJ2-1; D ambiguous. Looked up from germline, CDR1 is LGHDT and CDR2 is YNNKEL (reference sequence). There are 12 residues in the CDR3. V dropped 4 bases and J dropped 10 bases, with 11 bases sitting between them. In nucleotides, the CDR3 is TGTGCCAGCAGCCTCATAGACGGAGAGCAGTTCTTC. This translates into CASSLIDGEQFF.

This rearrangement joins TRBV7-9 to TRBJ2-4, with D hard to call. Trimming removed 1 base at V and 1 base at J, with 8 bases between. The CDR3 contains 15 residues. Per germline, CDR1 SEHNR and CDR2 FQNEAQ (reference sequence). The CDR3 DNA is TGTGCCAGCAGCTTAGGGTGGGTCGCCAAAAACATTCAGTACTTC. It specifies CASSLGWVAKNIQYF.

The chain uses TRBV11-2 and TRBJ1-5; 9 nucleotides align to TRBD1. The CDR3 runs 15 residues. The germline V gene encodes CDR1 SGHAT and CDR2 FQNNGV. V shed 6 bases, J shed 0 bases, and the junction held 3 bases outside the gene matches. CDR3 sequence (DNA): TGTGCCAGCAGAAAGGGACAGGGTAGCAATCAGCCCCAGCATTTT. Amino acid sequence: CASRKGQGSNQPQHF. Filled out from reference TRBV11-2 and TRBJ1-5, the complete variable domain reads EAGVAQSPRYKIIEKRQSVAFWCNPISGHATLYWYQQILGQGPKLLIQFQNNGVVDDSQLPKDRFSAERLKGVDSTLKIQPAKLEDSAVYLCASRKGQGSNQPQHFGDGTRLSIL.

This chain uses TRBV24-1 with TRBJ2-3, with TRBD1 matching 9 bases. The CDR3 spans 15 residues. J lost 4 bases, V lost 3 bases, and 4 bases had no gene match. Germline V CDR1 and CDR2: KGHDR, SFDVKD. This CDR3 reads CATSDPGTGSDTQYF. In DNA, the CDR3 is TGTGCCACCAGTGATCCTGGGACAGGGTCAGATACGCAGTATTTT.

The V and J genes are TRBV5-1 and TRBJ1-2; D remains ambiguous. Germline lookup yields CDR1 SGHRS and CDR2 YFSETQ. This CDR3 spans 13 amino acids. The V end was cut by 3 bases, the J end by 5 bases, with 11 bases between. CDR3 amino acids: CASSSDFRYGYTF. CDR3 coding DNA: TGCGCCAGCAGCTCGGATTTTAGGTATGGCTACACCTTC.

The table lists this clone with a count of one. The gene calls are TRBV6-6 and TRBJ1-4, with D perhaps matching TRBD1 (5 bases). The CDR3 consists of 13 residues. V lost 5 bases and J 8 bases, leaving 12 bases between the germline ends. From germline, CDR1 is MNHNY and CDR2 SVGAGI (reference sequence). This CDR3 is CASSTPWGEKLFF. CDR3 bases: TGTGCCAGCAGTACCCCCTGGGGGGAAAAACTGTTTTTT.

As concerns this clone: Other DNA sequences in this sample translate to the same CDR3. CDR3 nucleotide sequence: TGTGCCAGCAGCGATTCCGGGACAGTTAATTCACCCCTCCACTTT. The encoded protein is CASSDSGTVNSPLHF. The chain combines TRBV9 with TRBJ1-6, with 7 bases matching TRBD1. The V segment lost 3 bases and the J segment 6 bases; nucleotides outside the gene matches: 6. This CDR3 is 15 amino acids long. Germline CDR1 and CDR2: SGDLS and YYNGEE.

The rearrangement joins TRBV2 to TRBJ1-4; D call uncertain. The V end was cut by 5 bases, the J end by 3 bases, with 10 bases between. Germline lookup yields CDR1 SNHLY and CDR2 FYNNEI. The CDR3 extends over 14 amino acids. CDR3 DNA sequence: TGTGCCAGCAGTCCGACGATAGCTAATGAAAAACTGTTTTTT. Protein: CASSPTIANEKLFF.

This chain connects TRBV10-3 to TRBJ1-3; unclear D gene. V was cut by 6 bases and J by 7 bases, with 7 bases left in between. The CDR3 extends over 11 amino acids. Germline V gene sequence: CDR1 ENHRY, CDR2 SYGVKD. The CDR3 sequence is CAISLQNTIYF. The DNA of the CDR3 is TGTGCCATCAGCCTGCAGAACACCATATATTTT.

The V and J genes are TRBV7-2 and TRBJ2-3; either TRBD1 or TRBD2 may supply D (5 bases each). Germline CDR1 and CDR2: SGHTA and FQGNSA. V was shortened by 1 base and J by 0 bases, with 11 bases between the two germline ends. The CDR3 is 16 amino acids. The CDR3 loop is CASSLVGTGSTDTQYF. The CDR3, as DNA: TGTGCCAGCAGCTTAGTCGGGACGGGGAGCACAGATACGCAGTATTTT.

CDR3 in amino acids: CASNWGPSMNTEAFF. The CDR3 DNA reads TGTGCCAGCAACTGGGGACCGAGTATGAACACTGAAGCTTTCTTT. This chain uses TRBV28 with TRBJ1-1; D perhaps matches TRBD1 (5 bases). The CDR3 contains 15 residues. Germline CDR1 and CDR2: MDHEN and SYDVKM. V lost 7 bases and J lost 0, with 15 bases in between. The full variable domain, with the rest looked up from reference TRBV28 and TRBJ1-1, is DVKVTQSSRYLVKRTGEKVFLECVQDMDHENMFWYRQDPGLGLRLIYFSYDVKMKEKGDIPEGYSVSREKKERFSLILESASTNQTSMYLCASNWGPSMNTEAFFGQGTRLTVV.

CDR3 sequence (DNA): TGTGCCAGCAGTTACAGAGCCAGCGACAATGAGCAGTTCTTC. Amino acids: CASSYRASDNEQFF. The V and J genes are TRBV6-5 and TRBJ2-1; D not certain. V was trimmed by 2 bases and J by 5 bases, leaving 10 bases between them. The CDR3 length is 14 residues. The germline V gene has CDR1 MNHEY and CDR2 SVGAGI.

The chain has TRBV6-5 and TRBJ1-1; TRBD1 matches 8 bases. This CDR3 comprises 15 residues. J was trimmed by 4 bases and V by 6 bases; bases with no gene match: 10. From germline, CDR1 is MNHEY and CDR2 SVGAGI. CDR3 protein: CASSRTGQGGTEAFF. The CDR3, as DNA: TGTGCCAGCAGCCGAACCGGACAGGGAGGCACTGAAGCTTTCTTT.

This chain uses TRBV7-2 with TRBJ1-4; TRBD1 aligns across 7 bases. CDR3 length: 16 residues. The J segment lost 8 bases and the V segment lost 3 bases, leaving 12 bases of the junction unmatched. The germline V gene encodes CDR1 SGHTA and CDR2 FQGNSA. The CDR3 DNA reads TGTGCCAGCAGCTTCTACCGGACAGGAGGGAACGAAAAACTGTTTTTT. Its translation is CASSFYRTGGNEKLFF.

V usage is TRBV6-5 and J usage is TRBJ2-3; 10 positions match TRBD1. CDR1 is MNHEY and CDR2 is SVGAGI in the germline V gene. This CDR3 has 16 amino acids. The V gene end was trimmed by 0 bases and the J gene end by 5 bases; junction bases not matched to a gene: 5. CDR3 residues: CASSYSGTGVGDTQYF. The CDR3 nucleotides are TGTGCCAGCAGTTACTCAGGGACAGGGGTAGGAGATACGCAGTATTTT.

The chain employs TRBV6-2 or TRBV6-3 and TRBJ1-3, with 11 nucleotides matching TRBD1. Germline-derived CDR1 and CDR2 are MNHEY and SVGEGT. J gave up 4 bases and V 6 bases, and 8 bases lay outside the gene matches. The CDR3 spans 16 residues. CDR3 DNA sequence: TGTGCCAGCAGCCGGCCGGGACAGGGGGACGGAAACACCATATATTTT. Its protein product is CASSRPGQGDGNTIYF.

The chain couples TRBV3-1 (or the pseudogene TRBV3-2) to TRBJ1-2, with D uncertain. This CDR3 is built from 14 residues. Germline CDR1 and CDR2: LGHDT and YNNKEL (reference sequence). Trimming cost V 4 bases and J 7 bases, with 16 bases left between them. The CDR3, as DNA: TGTGCCAGCAGCCCAACTGACTTTAGGGTTGGCTACACCTTC. This sequence encodes CASSPTDFRVGYTF.

This chain joins TRBV28 and TRBJ1-1; 7 positions match TRBD1. Germline CDR1 MDHEN, CDR2 SYDVKM. J was trimmed by 7 bases and V by 7 bases; bases with no gene match: 12. There are 14 residues in the CDR3. The CDR3: CASNPTGTVGEAFF. DNA for the CDR3: TGTGCCAGCAACCCCACCGGGACAGTCGGTGAAGCTTTCTTT.

The gene calls are TRBV6-1 and TRBJ2-5; the match to TRBD2 covers 10 bases. CDR3 length: 15 amino acids. V shed 1 base and J 5 bases; nucleotides not matched to a gene: 4. Germline V gives CDR1 MNHNS, CDR2 SASEGT. DNA of the CDR3: TGTGCCAGCAGTGAAGTACTAGCGGGGTACGAGACCCAGTACTTC. Its translation: CASSEVLAGYETQYF.

This chain joins TRBV28 and TRBJ1-1; 7 positions match TRBD1. Germline V gene data show CDR1 as MDHEN and CDR2 as SYDVKM. The V gene end was trimmed by 7 bases and the J gene end by 13 bases; junction bases not matched to a gene: 12. The CDR3 runs 12 residues. The CDR3 DNA reads TGTGCCAGCACGGGCACCGGGACAGAGGTTTTCTTT. Translated: CASTGTGTEVFF.

Turning to this clone: At the DNA level, this CDR3 is encoded by other sequences in the same sample as well. J is TRBJ2-5 and V is TRBV5-1; D unresolved. There are 13 residues in the CDR3. CDR1 and CDR2 (germline): SGHRS, YFSETQ. Trimming pared 2 bases from V and 4 bases from J, leaving 9 bases between. The CDR3, as DNA: TGCGCCAGCAGCTTTGGGCTAGGAGAGACCCAGTACTTC. This translates into CASSFGLGETQYF.

CDR3 bases: TGTGCCAGTTCTCCGACAGGGGTAGTAGGGGAGCAGTACTTC. This encodes CASSPTGVVGEQYF. The V call is TRBV19, the J call TRBJ2-7; 8 bases match TRBD1. This CDR3 is 14 amino acids long. Germline lookup yields CDR1 LNHDA and CDR2 SQIVND (reference sequence). V lost 8 bases, J lost 7 bases, and 13 bases stayed unmatched. The variable domain in full, with the rest retrieved from reference TRBV19 and TRBJ2-7, is DGGITQSPKYLFRKEGQNVTLSCEQNLNHDAMYWYRQDPGQGLRLIYYSQIVNDFQKGDIAEGYSVSREKKESFPLTVTSAQKNPTAFYLCASSPTGVVGEQYFGPGTRLTVT.

This sequence joins TRBV28 and TRBJ2-7; D tentatively reads TRBD1 or TRBD2 (5 bases each). Germline values: CDR1 MDHEN, CDR2 SYDVKM. The CDR3 length is 12 residues. The V and J ends lost 3 bases and 4 bases respectively, with 7 bases between them. CDR3 nucleotide sequence: TGTGCCAGCAGTTTGAGGGGTTACGAGCAGTACTTC. Protein product: CASSLRGYEQYF.